This T cell receptor beta chain is from a study of identical twins. As concerns this clonotype: Its target is not known.

Points from the study as a whole: Fewer insertions characterized abundant cord blood beta clonotypes, whereas memory repertoires showed none.

A template switching step contributed a universal primer site, while unique molecular identifiers were present in the cDNA. TCRdb called the 5' RACE reads again in MiXCR, with one record for every CDR3 protein. The sample includes just over 500,000 distinct CDR3 sequences, around 20% of them seen just once. V lost 4 bases and J 4 bases, leaving 10 bases between the germline ends. The length of the CDR3 is 14 residues. The germline CDR1 and CDR2 sequences are KGHDR and SFDVKD. This sample was also put to use in a study of T cells expressing NK-cell markers.

This sequence joins TRBV24-1 and TRBJ1-5, with D unclear. The clonotype comes from a woman between 18 and 30 years old in good health. Sequencing input: CD4+ T cells sorted from blood. As DNA, the CDR3 is TGTGCCACCAGTGACGCCGGCAGTAATCAGCCCCAGCATTTT. It is translated as CATSDAGSNQPQHF.